This TCR beta chain was sequenced for a study of technical replicates of blood from several donors. Profiling relied on immunoSEQ multiplex PCR, and the TCRdb table lists in-frame clones only, not all of them. The sample yields under 15,000 clones, 80% to 95% seen once. This CDR3 spans 15 amino acids. With V trimmed by 4 bases and J by 2 bases, 4 bases remained unmatched. Looked up from germline, CDR1 is SEHNR and CDR2 is FQNEAQ (reference sequence). This receptor was identified in a human donor in good health. The genes are TRBV7-9 and TRBJ1-3; TRBD1 agrees at 8 bases. Sequencing was performed on PBMCs. As DNA, the CDR3 is TGTGCCAGCAGCTCCCCACAGGGGGCTGGAAACACCATATATTTT. This sequence encodes CASSSPQGAGNTIYF.